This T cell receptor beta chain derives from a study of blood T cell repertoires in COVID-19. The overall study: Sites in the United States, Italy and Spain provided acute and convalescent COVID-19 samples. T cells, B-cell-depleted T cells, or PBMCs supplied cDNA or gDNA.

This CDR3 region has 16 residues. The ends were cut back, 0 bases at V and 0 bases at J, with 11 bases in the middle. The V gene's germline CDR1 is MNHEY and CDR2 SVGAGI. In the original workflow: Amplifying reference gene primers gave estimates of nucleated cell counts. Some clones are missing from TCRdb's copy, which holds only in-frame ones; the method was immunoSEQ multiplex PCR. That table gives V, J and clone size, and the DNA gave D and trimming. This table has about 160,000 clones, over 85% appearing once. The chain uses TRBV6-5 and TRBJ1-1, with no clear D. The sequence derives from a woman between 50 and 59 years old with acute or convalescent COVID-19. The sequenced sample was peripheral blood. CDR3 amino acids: CASSYSTSTMNTEAFF. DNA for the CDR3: TGTGCCAGCAGTTACTCGACTTCCACCATGAACACTGAAGCTTTCTTT.